One and the same sample provided the 23 T cell receptor beta chains below, sequenced in a study of T cells in Graves' hyperthyroidism and ophthalmopathy (dated by TCRdb to the late 2010s). Library preparation used multiplex PCR. The reads were generated on an Illumina HiSeq 2000. The TCR beta CDR3 regions were amplified from RNA transcripts. The TCR CDR3 was subjected to a first round of RT-PCR using the HTBI primer set and the Qiagen OneStep RT-PCR kit. Using fastp at Q25 and MiXCR, TCRdb reprocessed the public reads and kept productive beta chains. Entries that share a CDR3 protein sequence are merged under the most common genes and DNA. The sample contains over 400,000 distinct CDR3 sequences, about 22% of them found a single time. Of the sample, less than 65% falls within the top ten clones. The sample consisted of blood. These TCRs come from a woman in her seventies with Graves' ophthalmopathy.

This clonotype was counted only a few times. V is TRBV5-1 and J is TRBJ2-2; 7 bases are a match to TRBD1. After removal of 4 bases from V and 5 bases from J, the junction contained 11 bases not matched to a gene. The CDR3 contains 16 residues. Germline V gene data show CDR1 as SGHRS and CDR2 as YFSETQ. This CDR3 is CASSVDRSDATGELFF. CDR3 coding DNA: TGCGCCAGCAGCGTGGACAGGTCAGACGCAACCGGGGAGCTGTTTTTT.

This chain joins TRBV5-1 and TRBJ1-3; D perhaps matches TRBD1 (6 bases). CDR1 SGHRS and CDR2 YFSETQ come from the germline V gene. Trimming cost V 3 bases and J 0 bases, with 16 bases left between them. This CDR3 has 17 residues. CDR3 amino acids: CASSWTDTYSSGNTIYF. Here the CDR3 DNA reads TGCGCCAGCAGCTGGACAGATACCTATAGCTCTGGAAACACCATATATTTT. The full variable domain, rest sourced from reference TRBV5-1 and TRBJ1-3, is KAGVTQTPRYLIKTRGQQVTLSCSPISGHRSVSWYQQTPGQGLQFLFEYFSETQRNKGNFPGRFSGRQFSNSRSEMNVSTLELGDSALYLCASSWTDTYSSGNTIYFGEGSWLTVV.

The chain combines TRBV20-1 with TRBJ2-3; D unresolved. The CDR3 has 13 residues. Trimming removed 3 bases at V and 0 bases at J, with 7 bases between. CDR1 and CDR2 (germline): DFQATT, SNEGSKA (reference sequence). CDR3 sequence reads: CSARDLSTDTQYF. The DNA of the CDR3 is TGCAGTGCTAGGGACCTCAGCACAGATACGCAGTATTTT.

This clonotype has a count of ten or more. V gene TRBV12-3 or TRBV12-4 combines with J gene TRBJ1-5; the D is unclear. Trimming removed 3 bases at V and 2 bases at J, with 29 bases between. The CDR3 is 21 amino acids. CDR3 bases: TGTGCCAGCAGTTTTCTAGCTCGGGCGGTCCGGGCGCCCGTGGGCAATCAGCCCCAGCATTTT. It encodes CASSFLARAVRAPVGNQPQHF.

This clonotype was seen only a few times. This chain joins TRBV6-2 or TRBV6-3 and TRBJ2-5, with 10 bases that match TRBD1. Germline V gives CDR1 MNHEY, CDR2 SVGEGT. The CDR3 is 14 residues long. The junction had 7 bases not matched to a gene; V was cut back by 6 bases and J by 6 bases. CDR3 sequence reads: CASRPGQGSQTQYF. CDR3 nucleotides: TGTGCCAGCAGGCCGGGACAGGGGAGCCAGACCCAGTACTTC.

The rearrangement uses TRBV15 and TRBJ2-2; TRBD2 agrees at 13 bases. The CDR3 sequence is 15 residues long. CDR1 and CDR2 (germline): LNHNV, YYDKDF (reference sequence). J lost 13 bases, V lost 5 bases, and 10 bases had no gene match. CDR3 coding DNA: TGTGCCACCAGCGTAGGGACTAGCGGGGCCCGGGGGCTGTTTTTT. Encoded protein: CATSVGTSGARGLFF.

The chain recombines TRBV20-1 with TRBJ1-5; TRBD1 matches at 12 bases. CDR3 length equals 16 residues. The trim removed 0 bases at V and 5 bases at J, leaving 5 bases unmatched. Per germline, CDR1 DFQATT and CDR2 SNEGSKA (reference sequence). CDR3 bases: TGCAGTGCTAGAGATGGGACAGGGGGCGCGGATCAGCCCCAGCATTTT. It specifies CSARDGTGGADQPQHF.

The V and J genes are TRBV5-1 and TRBJ1-1; D gene unclear. CDR1 SGHRS and CDR2 YFSETQ come from the germline V gene. V lost 1 base and J lost 2, with 9 bases in between. CDR3 length: 14 amino acids. The CDR3 protein is CASSLNTTNTEAFF. Written as DNA, the CDR3 is TGCGCCAGCAGCTTGAATACAACTAACACTGAAGCTTTCTTT.

This clonotype was detected ten times or more. CDR3 bases: TGCAGTGCCCCCCAACTAGCGGGTTACAATGAGCAGTTCTTC. Translation gives CSAPQLAGYNEQFF. This chain links TRBV20-1 with TRBJ2-1; 9 bases fit TRBD2. Germline V gene sequence: CDR1 DFQATT, CDR2 SNEGSKA (reference sequence). The CDR3 runs to 14 residues. Trimming cost V 6 bases and J 4 bases; bases outside gene matches: 7.

The chain links TRBV7-9 to TRBJ2-1, with 14 bases lining up with TRBD2. CDR1 SEHNR and CDR2 FQNEAQ come from the germline V gene (reference sequence). The CDR3 is 16 residues long. J gave up 9 bases and V 7 bases, and 11 bases lay outside the gene matches. CDR3 bases: TGTGCCAGCACCAAGGGGGGACTAGCGGGAGAGTTTGAGCAGTTCTTC. It codes for CASTKGGLAGEFEQFF.

The chain employs TRBV5-1 and TRBJ2-4; no definite D call. The germline CDR1 and CDR2 sequences are SGHRS and YFSETQ. The CDR3 extends over 15 amino acids. V dropped 6 bases and J dropped 2 bases, with 15 bases sitting between them. CDR3 in DNA: TGCGCCAGCACAACGCCCCCGTTCACCAAAAACATTCAGTACTTC. Translation: CASTTPPFTKNIQYF.

Many counts were recorded for this clonotype. The chain links TRBV28 to TRBJ1-2, with D perhaps matching TRBD1 (6 bases). Trimming pared 5 bases from V and 3 bases from J, leaving 16 bases between. There are 15 residues in the CDR3. CDR1 is MDHEN, CDR2 SYDVKM, per germline. The CDR3: CASSAQGKGYYGYTF. Written as DNA, the CDR3 is TGTGCCAGCAGTGCACAGGGTAAGGGATACTATGGCTACACCTTC.

The CDR3 sequence is CASSLAKRLGSYEQYF. Here the CDR3 DNA reads TGTGCCAGCAGCTTAGCGAAAAGACTTGGCTCCTACGAGCAGTACTTC. The chain joins TRBV7-8 to TRBJ2-7, with D uncertain. CDR1 is SGHVS and CDR2 is FQNEAQ in the germline V gene. Trimming removed 0 bases at V and 0 bases at J, with 12 bases between. CDR3 length equals 16 residues.

The chain uses TRBV5-1 and TRBJ1-5; the D gene is possibly TRBD1 (5 bases). Trimming took 4 bases from V and 6 from J, leaving 14 bases between them. Germline values: CDR1 SGHRS, CDR2 YFSETQ. The CDR3 spans 14 residues. The CDR3 is CASSPGDGIQPQHF. CDR3 bases: TGCGCCAGCAGCCCCGGGGACGGAATTCAGCCCCAGCATTTT.

This clonotype came up a few times. The chain uses TRBV20-1 and TRBJ2-1, with D perhaps assigned TRBD1 or TRBD2 (7 bases each). Per the germline V gene, CDR1 is DFQATT and CDR2 is SNEGSKA (reference sequence). Trimming stripped 5 bases from V and 6 bases from J, with 23 bases between. The CDR3 contains 16 residues. CDR3 residues: CSARARGGSVLNEQFF. The DNA for the CDR3 is TGCAGTGCTCGAGCCAGGGGGGGGAGTGTTCTCAATGAGCAGTTCTTC.

In its sample, this clonotype was seen many times. The chain employs TRBV2 and TRBJ2-3, with 7 bases matching TRBD2. The V and J ends lost 6 bases and 5 bases, in that order; junction bases with no gene match: 5. CDR1 is SNHLY and CDR2 is FYNNEI in the germline V gene. The CDR3 contains 13 residues. The CDR3 spells CASRGRGRDTQYF. CDR3 in DNA: TGTGCCAGCAGGGGGAGGGGCAGAGATACGCAGTATTTT.

J is TRBJ2-2 and V is TRBV24-1, with 9 nucleotides matching TRBD2. The ends lost 4 bases at V and 6 bases at J; junction bases unmatched: 11. Germline assignment: CDR1 KGHDR and CDR2 SFDVKD. The CDR3 spans 17 residues. The CDR3 reads CATSDPASGNPSGELFF. In DNA form, the CDR3 reads TGTGCCACCAGTGACCCGGCTAGCGGGAATCCCTCCGGGGAGCTGTTTTTT.

The genes are TRBV2 and TRBJ1-3; 7 bases line up with TRBD1. The CDR3 has 17 amino acids. After removal of 0 bases from V and 0 bases from J, the junction contained 5 bases not matched to a gene. CDR1 is SNHLY and CDR2 is FYNNEI in the germline V gene. In nucleotides, the CDR3 is TGTGCCAGCAGTGAAGCAGTAGGGGGCTTCTCTGGAAACACCATATATTTT. It is translated as CASSEAVGGFSGNTIYF.

In this sample, this clonotype turned up many times. CDR3 DNA sequence: TGCAGCGCCAGGAAGCAGTCGAACACTGAAGCTTTCTTT. It translates to CSARKQSNTEAFF. This rearrangement joins TRBV29-1 to TRBJ1-1, with D unclear. The CDR3 extends over 13 amino acids. The V end was cut by 7 bases, the J end by 1 base, with 13 bases between. The V gene's germline CDR1 is SQVTM and CDR2 ANQGSEA.

This clonotype has just a few counts. The V and J genes are TRBV5-5 and TRBJ1-5, with a possible D match to TRBD1 (5 bases). The CDR3 is 16 amino acids. Germline CDR1 is SGHKS and CDR2 is YYEKEE (reference sequence). V gave up 5 bases and J gave up 4 bases, with 19 bases separating them. The CDR3 protein is CASRAQDLGSNQPQHF. In DNA, the CDR3 is TGTGCCAGCAGGGCACAGGATTTAGGTAGTAATCAGCCCCAGCATTTT.

This clonotype was found a few times. The CDR3 coding sequence is TGTGCCACCAGTGATTTCAGGGCGGAGGGCTACACCTTC. It codes for CATSDFRAEGYTF. The chain has TRBV24-1 and TRBJ1-2, with D possibly matching TRBD1 (5 bases). Per the germline V gene, CDR1 is KGHDR and CDR2 is SFDVKD. There are 13 residues in the CDR3. Trimming removed 1 base at V and 8 bases at J, with 10 bases between.

The genes are TRBV12-3 or TRBV12-4 and TRBJ2-6, with D perhaps TRBD1 or TRBD2 (5 bases each). The CDR3 runs 15 residues. V was clipped by 3 bases and J by 1 base, with 7 bases between them. CDR3 in amino acids: CASSFGTSGANVLTF. CDR3 nucleotides: TGTGCCAGCAGTTTCGGGACGTCTGGGGCCAACGTCCTGACTTTC.

The V call is TRBV9, the J call TRBJ2-7, with 15 bases aligning to TRBD2. This CDR3 spans 17 amino acids. Germline CDR1 is SGDLS and CDR2 is YYNGEE. The V and J ends lost 3 bases and 6 bases, in that order; junction bases with no gene match: 10. This chain's CDR3 is CASSALGLAGGPVEQYF. CDR3 bases: TGTGCCAGCAGCGCCCTCGGACTAGCGGGAGGGCCAGTCGAGCAGTACTTC.